The 10 T cell receptor beta chains listed next were all sequenced from one sample in a study of metastatic and nonmetastatic thyroid tumors. From the PCR reads, TCRdb re-called clones with MiXCR. The sample includes approximately 40,000 clones, over 40% of them seen just once. Thyroid surgery had not been preceded by any treatment in any patient. The sequenced material came from tumor tissue. The origin of the receptors is a male donor with papillary thyroid cancer or a benign thyroid nodule (not recorded which). Some clones in this sample may be carry-over from other donors' samples.

This chain connects TRBV6-1 to TRBJ2-3; 7 bases map to TRBD2. The CDR3 extends over 14 amino acids. The germline V gene encodes CDR1 MNHNS and CDR2 SASEGT. V gave up 5 bases and J gave up 5 bases; unmatched junction bases: 7. CDR3 region: CASSSGGGVDTQYF. CDR3 DNA sequence: TGTGCCAGCAGTAGCGGTGGGGGGGTAGATACGCAGTATTTT.

The chain is built from TRBV6-1 and TRBJ2-2; 9 bases fit TRBD2. CDR3 size: 15 residues. Germline lookup yields CDR1 MNHNS and CDR2 SASEGT. V trimming: 4 bases; J trimming: 3 bases; junction bases outside the gene matches: 3. As DNA, the CDR3 is TGTGCCAGCAGTGTTAGCGGGAGTTACACCGGGGAGCTGTTTTTT. Encoded protein: CASSVSGSYTGELFF.

This clone was seen just once. V usage is TRBV20-1 and J usage is TRBJ1-5; 7 bases agree with TRBD1. The V gene end was trimmed by 4 bases and the J gene end by 0 bases; junction bases not matched to a gene: 6. The germline gives CDR1 DFQATT, CDR2 SNEGSKA (reference sequence). This CDR3 is 15 amino acids long. The CDR3 nucleotides are TGCAGTGCTACCGGGACAGCACATAGCAATCAGCCCCAGCATTTT. It specifies CSATGTAHSNQPQHF.

This clone turned up a few times. V and J are TRBV2 and TRBJ1-2, with 9 bases that match TRBD1. Germline CDR1 is SNHLY and CDR2 is FYNNEI. J lost 8 bases, V lost 5 bases, and 6 bases had no gene match. This CDR3 region has 13 residues. This chain's CDR3 is CASSLGTGSGYTF. CDR3 sequence (DNA): TGTGCCAGCAGTCTAGGGACAGGGTCCGGCTACACCTTC. The full variable domain, with the rest looked up from reference TRBV2 and TRBJ1-2, is EPEVTQTPSHQVTQMGQEVILRCVPISNHLYFYWYRQILGQKVEFLVSFYNNEISEKSEIFDDQFSVERPDGSNFTLKIRSTKLEDSAMYFCASSLGTGSGYTFGSGTRLTVV.

This clone was seen only a few times. The chain joins TRBV12-3 or TRBV12-4 to TRBJ2-1; D not certain. V lost 8 bases to trimming and J lost 8 bases, with 10 bases between them. This CDR3 comprises 11 residues. The chain's CDR3 is CASSLNYEQFF. For the CDR3, the DNA is TGTGCCAGCTCTCTTAACTATGAGCAGTTCTTC.

The chain recombines TRBV11-2 with TRBJ2-6, with a weak D call TRBD1 (6 bases). Germline V gives CDR1 SGHAT, CDR2 FQNNGV. V lost 8 bases, J lost 0 bases, and 17 bases lay in between. The CDR3 sequence is 17 residues long. The CDR3: CASGRGRGASGANVLTF. In nucleotides, the CDR3 is TGTGCCAGCGGTCGGGGCAGGGGAGCCTCTGGGGCCAACGTCCTGACTTTC.

CDR3 DNA: TGTGCCAGCAGCTTAGACGGGGGGGCTATCGAGACCCAGTACTTC. Protein product: CASSLDGGAIETQYF. The genes are TRBV7-2 and TRBJ2-5, with TRBD2 matching over 8 bases. The CDR3 runs 15 residues. Germline trimming cut 1 base from V and 5 bases from J; bases unmatched to any gene: 6. CDR1 and CDR2 (germline): SGHTA, FQGNSA. Complete variable domain (other parts from reference TRBV7-2 and TRBJ2-5): GAGVSQSPSNKVTEKGKDVELRCDPISGHTALYWYRQSLGQGLEFLIYFQGNSAPDKSGLPSDRFSAERTGGSVSTLTIQRTQQEDSAVYLCASSLDGGAIETQYFGPGTRLLVL.

The chain has TRBV11-3 and TRBJ2-2; D may be TRBD2 (5 bases). The CDR3 length is 14 residues. The germline gives CDR1 SGHNT, CDR2 YENEEA. Trimming removed 5 bases at V and 7 bases at J, with 14 bases between. The CDR3 loop is CASSPRGRNGELFF. The CDR3 DNA reads TGTGCCAGCAGCCCCCGAGGGCGCAACGGGGAGCTGTTTTTT. The full variable domain, in which reference TRBV11-3 and TRBJ2-2 provide the parts outside the CDR3, is EAGVVQSPRYKIIEKKQPVAFWCNPISGHNTLYWYLQNLGQGPELLIRYENEEAVDDSQLPKDRFSAERLKGVDSTLKIQPAELGDSAVYLCASSPRGRNGELFFGEGSRLTVL.

This chain uses TRBV5-1 with TRBJ2-7; 10 nucleotides match TRBD1. CDR3 length: 15 amino acids. Germline trimming cut 4 bases from V and 3 bases from J; bases unmatched to any gene: 7. Germline lookup yields CDR1 SGHRS and CDR2 YFSETQ. As DNA, the CDR3 is TGCGCCAGCAGCACCGGACAGGGGGGAGGCTACGAGCAGTACTTC. This sequence encodes CASSTGQGGGYEQYF.

V and J are TRBV11-2 and TRBJ1-2, with D perhaps TRBD1 (5 bases). V was clipped by 1 base and J by 5 bases, with 17 bases between them. Germline V CDR1 and CDR2: SGHAT, FQNNGV. This CDR3 has 16 amino acids. The CDR3 region is CASSLGGTEDLYGYTF. The CDR3, as DNA: TGTGCCAGCAGCTTAGGGGGGACCGAAGATTTGTATGGCTACACCTTC.